This T cell receptor (beta chain) came from a study of T cells in localized non-small cell lung cancer. The CDR3 consists of 15 residues. Trimming cost V 3 bases and J 2 bases, with 12 bases left between them. Germline V gene data show CDR1 as MGHDK and CDR2 as SYGVNS. Study results and limitations: Because sequencing included only one region (of the tumor), heterogeneity remains possible.

Comments on this clone: Its matching antigen is unknown.

The data were produced by immunoSEQ multiplex PCR, yet TCRdb's version contains in-frame clones alone and is incomplete. The sample includes more than 20,000 clones, approximately 87% seen only once; the top ten take approximately 12%. The chain is built from TRBV25-1 and TRBJ2-3; D remains unclear. This receptor was identified in a man between 35 and 75 years old with stage II squamous cell lung carcinoma. The starting material was PBMCs, obtained before any cancer treatment. CDR3 loop: CASSEADGYTDTQYF. DNA of the CDR3: TGTGCCAGCAGTGAGGCGGACGGGTACACAGATACGCAGTATTTT.